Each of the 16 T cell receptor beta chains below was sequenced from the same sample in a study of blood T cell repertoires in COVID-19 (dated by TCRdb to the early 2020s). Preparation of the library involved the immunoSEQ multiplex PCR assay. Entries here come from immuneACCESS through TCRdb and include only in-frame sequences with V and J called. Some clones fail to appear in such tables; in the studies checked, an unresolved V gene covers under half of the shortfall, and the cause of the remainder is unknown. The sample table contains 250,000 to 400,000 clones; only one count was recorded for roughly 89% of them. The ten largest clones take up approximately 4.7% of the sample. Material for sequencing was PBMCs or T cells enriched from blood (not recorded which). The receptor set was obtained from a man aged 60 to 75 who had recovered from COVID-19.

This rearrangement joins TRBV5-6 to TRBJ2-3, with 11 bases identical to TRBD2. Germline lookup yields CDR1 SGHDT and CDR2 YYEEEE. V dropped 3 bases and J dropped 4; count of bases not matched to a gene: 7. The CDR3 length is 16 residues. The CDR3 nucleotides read TGTGCCAGCAGCTCAATAGCGGGAGGGCCATCAGATACGCAGTATTTT. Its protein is CASSSIAGGPSDTQYF.

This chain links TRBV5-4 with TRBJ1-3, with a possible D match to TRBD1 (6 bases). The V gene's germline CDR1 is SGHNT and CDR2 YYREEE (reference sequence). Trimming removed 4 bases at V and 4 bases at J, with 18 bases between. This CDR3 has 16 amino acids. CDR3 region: CASSPDRNRGGNTIYF. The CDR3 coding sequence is TGTGCCAGCAGCCCCGACAGGAACCGAGGAGGAAACACCATATATTTT.

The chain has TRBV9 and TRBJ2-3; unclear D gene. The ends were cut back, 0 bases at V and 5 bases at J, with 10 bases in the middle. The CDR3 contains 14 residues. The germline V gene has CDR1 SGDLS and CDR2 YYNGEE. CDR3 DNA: TGTGCCAGCAGCGTAGACTTAGAAAGAGATACGCAGTATTTT. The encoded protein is CASSVDLERDTQYF.

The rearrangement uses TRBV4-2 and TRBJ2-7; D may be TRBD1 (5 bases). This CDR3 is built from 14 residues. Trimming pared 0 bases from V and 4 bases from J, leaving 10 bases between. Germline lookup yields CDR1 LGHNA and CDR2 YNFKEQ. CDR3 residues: CASSQDAGWYEQYF. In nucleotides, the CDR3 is TGTGCCAGCAGCCAAGATGCAGGGTGGTACGAGCAGTACTTC.

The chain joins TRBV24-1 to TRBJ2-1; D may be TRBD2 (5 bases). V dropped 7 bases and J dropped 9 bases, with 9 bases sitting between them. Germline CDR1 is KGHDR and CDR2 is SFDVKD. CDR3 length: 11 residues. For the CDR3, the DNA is TGTGCCACCAGCGAGGGAATTGAGCAGTTCTTC. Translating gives CATSEGIEQFF.

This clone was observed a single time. The CDR3 here is CATSKFNREGDNEQFF. For the CDR3, the DNA is TGTGCCACCAGTAAATTTAACAGGGAAGGGGACAATGAGCAGTTCTTC. The chain combines TRBV24-1 with TRBJ2-1; D perhaps matches TRBD1 (6 bases). The CDR3 is 16 residues long. V shed 6 bases and J shed 5 bases, with 19 bases lying between them. The germline V gene has CDR1 KGHDR and CDR2 SFDVKD.

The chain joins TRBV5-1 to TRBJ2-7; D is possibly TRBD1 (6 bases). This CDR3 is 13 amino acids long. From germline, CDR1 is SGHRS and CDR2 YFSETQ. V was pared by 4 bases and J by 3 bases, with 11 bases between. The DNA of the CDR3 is TGCGCCAGCAGCCACAGACAGGACTACGAGCAGTACTTC. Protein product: CASSHRQDYEQYF.

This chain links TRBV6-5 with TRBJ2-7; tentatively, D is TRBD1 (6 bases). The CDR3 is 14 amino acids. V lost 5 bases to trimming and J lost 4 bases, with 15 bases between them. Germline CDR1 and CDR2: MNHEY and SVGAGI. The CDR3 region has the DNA TGTGCCAGCAGTCCGGGACAAGCGTATTACGAGCAGTACTTC. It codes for CASSPGQAYYEQYF.

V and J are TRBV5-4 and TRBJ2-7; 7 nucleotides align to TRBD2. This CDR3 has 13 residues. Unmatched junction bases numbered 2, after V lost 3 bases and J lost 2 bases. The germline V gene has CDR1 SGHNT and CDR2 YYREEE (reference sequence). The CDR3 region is CASSSGTTYEQYF. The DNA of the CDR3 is TGTGCCAGCAGCTCGGGGACTACCTACGAGCAGTACTTC. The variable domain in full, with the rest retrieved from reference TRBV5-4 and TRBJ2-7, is ETGVTQSPTHLIKTRGQQVTLRCSSQSGHNTVSWYQQALGQGPQFIFQYYREEENGRGNFPPRFSGLQFPNYSSELNVNALELDDSALYLCASSSGTTYEQYFGPGTRLTVT.

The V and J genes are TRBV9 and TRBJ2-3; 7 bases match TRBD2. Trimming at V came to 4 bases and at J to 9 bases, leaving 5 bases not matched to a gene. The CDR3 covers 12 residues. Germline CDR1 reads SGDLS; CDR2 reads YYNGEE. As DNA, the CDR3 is TGTGCCAGCAGCCCAACCGGGGGGACGCAGTATTTT. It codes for CASSPTGGTQYF. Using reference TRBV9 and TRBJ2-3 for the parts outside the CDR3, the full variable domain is DSGVTQTPKHLITATGQRVTLRCSPRSGDLSVYWYQQSLDQGLQFLIQYYNGEERAKGNILERFSAQQFPDLHSELNLSSLELGDSALYFCASSPTGGTQYFGPGTRLTVL.

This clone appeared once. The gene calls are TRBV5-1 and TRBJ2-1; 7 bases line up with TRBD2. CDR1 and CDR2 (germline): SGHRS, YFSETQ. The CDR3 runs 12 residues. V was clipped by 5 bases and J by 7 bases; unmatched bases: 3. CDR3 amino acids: CASRGSGNEQFF. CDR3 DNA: TGCGCCAGCAGGGGTAGCGGGAATGAGCAGTTCTTC.

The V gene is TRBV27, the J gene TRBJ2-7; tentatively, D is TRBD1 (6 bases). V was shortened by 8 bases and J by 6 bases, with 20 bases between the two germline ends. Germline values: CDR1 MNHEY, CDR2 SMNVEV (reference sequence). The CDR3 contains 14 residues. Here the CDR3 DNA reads TGTGCCAGCCGATTAGGACAGACTTTTGGCGAGCAGTACTTC. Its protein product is CASRLGQTFGEQYF.

The CDR3 DNA sequence: TGTGCCAGCAGCTTGGCAGGGTACGGCTACACCTTC. It codes for CASSLAGYGYTF. The rearrangement links TRBV5-5 to TRBJ1-2; TRBD1 is a possible D gene (5 bases). CDR1 and CDR2 (germline): SGHKS, YYEKEE (reference sequence). Trimming pared 0 bases from V and 8 bases from J, leaving 8 bases between. The CDR3 contains 12 residues.

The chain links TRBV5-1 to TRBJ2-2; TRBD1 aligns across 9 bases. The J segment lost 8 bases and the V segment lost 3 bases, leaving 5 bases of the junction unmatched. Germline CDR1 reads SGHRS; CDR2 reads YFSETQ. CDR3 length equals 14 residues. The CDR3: CASSSGQGRGELFF. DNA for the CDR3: TGCGCCAGCAGCTCGGGACAGGGAAGAGGGGAGCTGTTTTTT.

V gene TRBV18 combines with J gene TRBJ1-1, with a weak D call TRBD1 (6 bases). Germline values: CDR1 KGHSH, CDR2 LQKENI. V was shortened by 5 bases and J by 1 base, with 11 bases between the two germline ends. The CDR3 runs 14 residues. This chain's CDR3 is CASSMDSKNTEAFF. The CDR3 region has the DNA TGTGCCAGCTCAATGGACAGCAAGAACACTGAAGCTTTCTTT.

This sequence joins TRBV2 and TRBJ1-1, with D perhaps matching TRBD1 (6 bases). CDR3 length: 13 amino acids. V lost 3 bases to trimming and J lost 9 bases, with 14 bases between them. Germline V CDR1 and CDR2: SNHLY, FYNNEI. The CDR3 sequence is CASSEIQGEQAFF. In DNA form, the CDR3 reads TGTGCCAGCAGTGAGATACAGGGAGAACAAGCTTTCTTT.